This section outlines one TCR beta chain sequence together with its context. Investigators amplified TCR beta CDR3 regions from RNA transcripts. First-round RT-PCR used HTBI primers; second-round multiplex PCR followed. TCRdb analysed the multiplex PCR reads with MiXCR anew, one entry per CDR3 protein. The sample records some 1.1 million distinct CDR3 sequences, approximately 35% being singletons. The sample is drawn from a study of Graves' ophthalmopathy and Graves' hyperthyroidism. The germline CDR1 and CDR2 sequences are DFQATT and SNEGSKA (reference sequence). This CDR3 spans 14 amino acids. The trim removed 5 bases at V and 7 bases at J, leaving 10 bases unmatched.

The chain combines TRBV20-1 with TRBJ2-2, with 7 bases aligning to TRBD2. The sequencing sample was made of peripheral blood or thyroid tissue (not recorded which). The TCR originated in an adult man with Graves' hyperthyroidism. The CDR3 spells CSAGRLAGVGELFF. The DNA for the CDR3 is TGCAGTGCTGGGCGACTAGCCGGGGTCGGGGAGCTGTTTTTT.